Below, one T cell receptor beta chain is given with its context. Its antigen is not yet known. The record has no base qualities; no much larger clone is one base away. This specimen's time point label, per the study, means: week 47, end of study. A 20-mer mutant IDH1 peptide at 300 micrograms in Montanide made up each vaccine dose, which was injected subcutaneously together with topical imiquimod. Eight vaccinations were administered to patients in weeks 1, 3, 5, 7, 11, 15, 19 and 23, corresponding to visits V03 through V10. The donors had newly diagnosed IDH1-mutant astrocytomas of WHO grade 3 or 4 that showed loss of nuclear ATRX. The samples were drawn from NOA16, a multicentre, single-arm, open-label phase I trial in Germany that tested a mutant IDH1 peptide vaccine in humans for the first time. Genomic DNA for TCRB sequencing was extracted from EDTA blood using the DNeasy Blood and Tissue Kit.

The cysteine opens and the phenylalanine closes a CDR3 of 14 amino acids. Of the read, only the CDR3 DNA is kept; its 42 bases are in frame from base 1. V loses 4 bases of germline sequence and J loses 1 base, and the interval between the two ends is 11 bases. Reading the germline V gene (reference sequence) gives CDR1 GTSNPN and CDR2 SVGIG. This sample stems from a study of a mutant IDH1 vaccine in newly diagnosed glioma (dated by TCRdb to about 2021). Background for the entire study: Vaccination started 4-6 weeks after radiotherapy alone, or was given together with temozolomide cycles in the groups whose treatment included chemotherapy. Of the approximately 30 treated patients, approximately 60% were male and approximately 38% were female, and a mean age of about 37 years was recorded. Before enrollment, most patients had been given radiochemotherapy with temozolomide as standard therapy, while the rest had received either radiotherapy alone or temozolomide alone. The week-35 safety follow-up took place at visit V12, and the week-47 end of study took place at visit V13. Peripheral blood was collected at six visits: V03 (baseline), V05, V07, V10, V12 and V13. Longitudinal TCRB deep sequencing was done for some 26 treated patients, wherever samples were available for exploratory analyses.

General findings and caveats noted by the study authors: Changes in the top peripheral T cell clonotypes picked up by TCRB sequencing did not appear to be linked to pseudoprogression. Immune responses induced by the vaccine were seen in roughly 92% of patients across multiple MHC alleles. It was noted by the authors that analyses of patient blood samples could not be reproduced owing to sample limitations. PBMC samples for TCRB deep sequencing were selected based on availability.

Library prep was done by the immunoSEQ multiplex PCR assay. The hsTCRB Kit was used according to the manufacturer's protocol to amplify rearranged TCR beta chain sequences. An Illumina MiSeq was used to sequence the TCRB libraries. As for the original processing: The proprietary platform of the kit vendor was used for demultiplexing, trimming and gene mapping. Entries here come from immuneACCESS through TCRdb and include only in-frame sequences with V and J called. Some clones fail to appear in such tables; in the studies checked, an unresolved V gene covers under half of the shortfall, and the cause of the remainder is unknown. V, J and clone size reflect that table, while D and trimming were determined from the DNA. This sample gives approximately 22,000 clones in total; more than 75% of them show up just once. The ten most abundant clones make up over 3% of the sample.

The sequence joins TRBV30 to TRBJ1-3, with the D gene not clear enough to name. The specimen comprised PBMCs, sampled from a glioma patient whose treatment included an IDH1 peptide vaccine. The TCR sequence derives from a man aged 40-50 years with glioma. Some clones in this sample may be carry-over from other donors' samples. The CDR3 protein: CAWTDGVSGNTIYF. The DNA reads TGTGCCTGGACGGATGGGGTTTCTGGAAACACCATATATTTT.